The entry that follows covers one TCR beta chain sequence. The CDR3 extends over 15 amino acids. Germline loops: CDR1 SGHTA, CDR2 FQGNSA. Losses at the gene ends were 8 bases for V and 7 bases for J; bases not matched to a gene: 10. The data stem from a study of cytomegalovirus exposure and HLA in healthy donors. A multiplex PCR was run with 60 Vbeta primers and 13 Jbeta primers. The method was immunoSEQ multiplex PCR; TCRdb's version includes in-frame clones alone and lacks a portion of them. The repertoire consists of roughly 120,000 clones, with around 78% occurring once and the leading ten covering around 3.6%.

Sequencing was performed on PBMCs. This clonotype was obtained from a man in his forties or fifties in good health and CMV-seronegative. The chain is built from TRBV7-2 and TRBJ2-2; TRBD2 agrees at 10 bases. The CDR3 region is CASSERGGLLGELFF. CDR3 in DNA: TGTGCCAGCTCCGAGCGGGGGGGCTTACTCGGGGAGCTGTTTTTT.